These 32 T cell receptor beta chains were sequenced from one sample in a study of spatial heterogeneity in lung cancer. TCRdb re-called the 5' RACE reads through MiXCR, storing one row per CDR3 protein. The sample holds approximately 39,000 distinct CDR3 sequences; around 5.8% are singletons and the top ten take around 10%. Time point indicated: sample taken at primary tumor resection. Extraction of whole RNA from tumor, nontumor lung or frozen PBMC preceded unsorted sequencing. Source: PBMCs, taken at surgery. Receptors were obtained from a male donor with early-stage non-small cell lung cancer.

This clonotype was found a few times. This sequence joins TRBV5-1 and TRBJ2-7; 12 bases are a match to TRBD2. CDR3 length equals 16 residues. Germline CDR1 reads SGHRS; CDR2 reads YFSETQ. The V gene end was trimmed by 5 bases and the J gene end by 2 bases; junction bases not matched to a gene: 8. The CDR3 sequence is CASRSMTSGGPYEQYF. CDR3 nucleotide sequence: TGCGCCAGCAGGTCCATGACTAGCGGGGGCCCCTACGAGCAGTACTTC.

The sample holds many counts of this clonotype. The chain links TRBV28 to TRBJ1-2; 7 bases are a match to TRBD1. CDR1 and CDR2 from the germline V gene are MDHEN and SYDVKM. Trimming cost V 6 bases and J 3 bases; bases outside gene matches: 10. This CDR3 region has 15 residues. CDR3: CASSSGGGGDYGYTF. The CDR3 nucleotides are TGTGCCAGCAGCTCCGGAGGGGGCGGTGACTATGGCTACACCTTC.

This clonotype occurred a few times. This chain connects TRBV30 to TRBJ2-1; 7 bases line up with TRBD2. The CDR3 is 17 residues long. J gave up 7 bases and V 3 bases, and 18 bases lay outside the gene matches. CDR1 is GTSNPN, CDR2 SVGIG, per germline (reference sequence). The CDR3, as DNA: TGTGCCTGGAGGAGGGGTTGGGCACAGCGGGGATGGAATGAGCAGTTCTTC. This gives the protein CAWRRGWAQRGWNEQFF.

There are a few counts of this clonotype. The genes are TRBV6-1 and TRBJ1-2, with unresolved D. Germline CDR1 is MNHNS and CDR2 is SASEGT. V was clipped by 5 bases and J by 2 bases, with 9 bases between them. The CDR3 contains 13 residues. The CDR3 sequence is CASSPGPNYGYTF. Written as DNA, the CDR3 is TGTGCCAGCAGTCCCGGACCGAACTATGGCTACACCTTC.

This clonotype was counted many times. V is TRBV9 and J is TRBJ1-3, with D unclear. CDR1 is SGDLS and CDR2 is YYNGEE in the germline V gene. The CDR3 loop spans 15 amino acids. Trimming took off 3 bases at V and 0 bases at J, with 10 bases between the two ends. CDR3 in DNA: TGTGCCAGCAGCGAGGCCAGTAACTCTGGAAACACCATATATTTT. It specifies CASSEASNSGNTIYF.

This clonotype showed up many times. The rearrangement joins TRBV29-1 to TRBJ1-1; TRBD1 matches 8 bases. The CDR3 is made up of 13 amino acids. CDR1 is SQVTM, CDR2 ANQGSEA, per germline. V lost 3 bases and J lost 3; bases outside the gene matches: 3. The CDR3 region is CSVETGVDTEAFF. The DNA for the CDR3 is TGCAGCGTTGAGACAGGGGTTGACACTGAAGCTTTCTTT.

This clonotype showed up many times. The J gene is TRBJ1-5, the V gene TRBV4-1; D unresolved. Trimming left V 1 base short and J 5 bases short, with 6 bases between. Germline V gives CDR1 MGHRA, CDR2 YSYEKL. The CDR3 runs to 13 residues. This CDR3 is CASSQGVYQPQHF. CDR3 DNA sequence: TGCGCCAGCAGCCAAGGTGTGTATCAGCCCCAGCATTTT.

This clonotype was counted at least ten times. The chain uses TRBV20-1 and TRBJ1-1, with D possibly being TRBD1 (6 bases). This CDR3 contains 17 residues. Germline V CDR1 and CDR2: DFQATT, SNEGSKA (reference sequence). The V gene lost 6 bases and the J gene lost 5 bases, with 28 bases spanning the gap. CDR3 amino acids: CSAQSSGTLLMGTEAFF. The CDR3, as DNA: TGCAGTGCCCAATCTTCCGGGACACTACTGATGGGGACTGAAGCTTTCTTT.

This clonotype was picked up many times. This chain uses TRBV10-3 with TRBJ1-2; the match to TRBD1 covers 10 bases. The J segment lost 3 bases and the V segment lost 8 bases, leaving 6 bases of the junction unmatched. The CDR3 extends over 14 amino acids. The germline gives CDR1 ENHRY, CDR2 SYGVKD. CDR3 amino acids: CAIGRGQGDYGYTF. The CDR3 bases are TGTGCCATCGGGAGAGGACAGGGGGACTATGGCTACACCTTC.

This clonotype was counted a few times. The V and J genes are TRBV19 and TRBJ2-1; TRBD1 matches 8 bases. The V gene end was trimmed by 8 bases and the J gene end by 6 bases; junction bases not matched to a gene: 9. There are 14 residues in the CDR3. In germline, CDR1 is LNHDA, CDR2 SQIVND (reference sequence). This CDR3 reads CASRDRGGSNEQFF. CDR3 DNA: TGTGCCAGTCGCGACAGGGGCGGTTCCAATGAGCAGTTCTTC.

The chain uses TRBV11-2 and TRBJ1-6; a weak D match, TRBD1 (6 bases). V lost 5 bases, J lost 4 bases, and 12 bases lay in between. This CDR3 region has 15 residues. Per the germline V gene, CDR1 is SGHAT and CDR2 is FQNNGV. DNA of the CDR3: TGTGCCAGCAGCCCAAGGGACACGTATAATTCACCCCTCCACTTT. As protein: CASSPRDTYNSPLHF.

This clonotype was counted ten times or more. The chain carries TRBV29-1 and TRBJ1-3; no definite D call. V was clipped by 3 bases and J by 0 bases, with 6 bases between them. The CDR3 runs to 13 residues. Germline V gene lookup returns CDR1 SQVTM and CDR2 ANQGSEA. The DNA of the CDR3 is TGCAGCGTTGACGAGGACTCTGGAAACACCATATATTTT. This sequence encodes CSVDEDSGNTIYF.

At least ten counts were recorded for this clonotype. The rearrangement joins TRBV6-5 to TRBJ1-6, with D unresolved. V was cut by 4 bases and J by 0 bases, with 7 bases left in between. CDR1 and CDR2 (germline): MNHEY, SVGAGI. This CDR3 comprises 15 residues. CDR3 sequence: CASSSSVSYNSPLHF. The CDR3 coding sequence is TGTGCCAGCAGTTCGTCGGTCTCCTATAATTCACCCCTCCACTTT.

This clonotype was seen ten or more times. The chain carries TRBV20-1 and TRBJ1-1, with D perhaps matching TRBD1 (6 bases). Between the trimmed V and J ends, which lost 2 bases and 0 bases, there was a span of 10 bases. Germline CDR1 and CDR2: DFQATT and SNEGSKA (reference sequence). The CDR3 spans 14 residues. The CDR3 nucleotides are TGCAGTGCTAGACGGGGGCACATGAACACTGAAGCTTTCTTT. Translating gives CSARRGHMNTEAFF.

This clonotype has ten or more counts. V is TRBV2 and J is TRBJ2-1; 13 bases are a match to TRBD2. J was trimmed by 1 base and V by 6 bases; bases with no gene match: 15. CDR3 length: 20 residues. Germline V gene data show CDR1 as SNHLY and CDR2 as FYNNEI. The CDR3, as DNA: TGTGCCAGCAGACCGACCCCCCTGACTAGCGGGGGGTTGTCCTACAATGAGCAGTTCTTC. The encoded protein is CASRPTPLTSGGLSYNEQFF.

This clonotype was found many times. The chain uses TRBV28 and TRBJ1-2; no clear D. Trimming left V 2 bases short and J 1 base short, with 11 bases between. This CDR3 spans 15 amino acids. The germline V gene has CDR1 MDHEN and CDR2 SYDVKM. CDR3 amino acids: CASSLTGVLNYGYTF. CDR3 in DNA: TGTGCCAGCAGTTTAACTGGGGTCCTTAACTATGGCTACACCTTC.

The sample holds a few counts of this clonotype. The chain employs TRBV10-1 and TRBJ1-1; D uncertain. Between the trimmed V and J ends, which lost 2 bases and 0 bases, there was a span of 4 bases. This CDR3 has 13 residues. Germline V CDR1 and CDR2: WNHNN, SYGVQD (reference sequence). This chain's CDR3 is CASSETLNTEAFF. The CDR3, as DNA: TGCGCCAGCAGTGAGACCCTGAACACTGAAGCTTTCTTT.

The rearrangement joins TRBV28 to TRBJ2-7, with a weak D call TRBD2 (5 bases). The V end lost 6 bases, the J end lost 4 bases, and 10 bases lay between the germline ends. Germline V gene data show CDR1 as MDHEN and CDR2 as SYDVKM. The CDR3 extends over 12 amino acids. The DNA of the CDR3 is TGTGCCAGCAGGCGGACTCAGTACGAGCAGTACTTC. Translating gives CASRRTQYEQYF.

This clonotype has a handful of counts. The chain carries TRBV24-1 and TRBJ1-6; 7 bases agree with TRBD1. CDR3 length equals 15 residues. The germline V gene has CDR1 KGHDR and CDR2 SFDVKD. Losses at the gene ends were 4 bases for V and 3 bases for J; bases not matched to a gene: 2. The CDR3 spells CATSDGTVYNSPLHF. CDR3 DNA sequence: TGTGCCACCAGTGACGGGACAGTCTATAATTCACCCCTCCACTTT.

CDR3 DNA sequence: TGTGCCAGCAGCTGGGGACAGGGGATCAGTCGGGATTCACCCCTCCACTTT. It codes for CASSWGQGISRDSPLHF. This chain connects TRBV11-1 to TRBJ1-6, with 10 bases lining up with TRBD1. The ends lost 4 bases at V and 8 bases at J; junction bases unmatched: 11. CDR3 size: 17 residues. Germline CDR1 reads SGHAT; CDR2 reads FQDESV (reference sequence). Full variable domain (outside the CDR3, taken from reference TRBV11-1 and TRBJ1-6): EAEVAQSPRYKITEKSQAVAFWCDPISGHATLYWYRQILGQGPELLVQFQDESVVDDSQLPKDRFSAERLKGVDSTLKIQPAELGDSAMYLCASSWGQGISRDSPLHFGNGTRLTVT.

The chain is built from TRBV4-2 and TRBJ2-1; D is undetermined. The CDR3 is 16 residues long. Per germline, CDR1 LGHNA and CDR2 YNFKEQ. V lost 0 bases and J 2 bases, leaving 11 bases between the germline ends. The CDR3 reads CASSQDQSGTYNEQFF. For the CDR3, the DNA is TGTGCCAGCAGCCAAGACCAGTCCGGAACCTACAATGAGCAGTTCTTC.

At least ten counts were recorded for this clonotype. The gene calls are TRBV10-3 and TRBJ2-7; tentative D call: TRBD1 (5 bases). Trimming took 7 bases from V and 4 from J, leaving 17 bases between them. The CDR3 loop spans 14 amino acids. CDR1 ENHRY and CDR2 SYGVKD come from the germline V gene. The CDR3, as DNA: TGTGCCATCAAGGATGTGAGCTCAGGGTACGAGCAGTACTTC. Translated, it gives CAIKDVSSGYEQYF.

There are many counts of this clonotype. The rearrangement uses TRBV29-1 and TRBJ2-6, with D tentatively TRBD1 or TRBD2 (5 bases each). The V end lost 5 bases, the J end lost 0 bases, and 11 bases lay between the germline ends. Germline CDR1 is SQVTM and CDR2 is ANQGSEA. This CDR3 spans 15 amino acids. CDR3 sequence: CSVLSGTSGANVLTF. Here the CDR3 DNA reads TGCAGCGTTCTATCAGGGACCTCTGGGGCCAACGTCCTGACTTTC.

In this sample, this clonotype turned up many times. This chain links TRBV3-1 with TRBJ2-1; D is perhaps TRBD2 (5 bases). V was cut by 3 bases and J by 0 bases, with 15 bases left in between. CDR1 and CDR2 from the germline V gene are LGHDT and YNNKEL (reference sequence). There are 17 residues in the CDR3. CDR3 nucleotide sequence: TGTGCCAGCAGCCAGCCCGGGATCGTCAGCTCCTACAATGAGCAGTTCTTC. It codes for CASSQPGIVSSYNEQFF.

This clonotype was seen more than once but under ten times. An end of the junction differs from the germline gene, which may be a read error. V is TRBV7-9 and J is TRBJ1-3; D uncertain. The CDR3 has 13 residues. Germline CDR1 and CDR2: SEHNR and FQNEAQ (reference sequence). The CDR3 nucleotides read TGTGCCAGCAGCTTGGGTACTGGAGACACCATATATTTT. Encoded protein: CASSLGTGDTIYF.

CDR3 DNA sequence: TGTGCCAGCAGCCCCCGATTGACCCACACAGATACGCAGTATTTT. Its translation: CASSPRLTHTDTQYF. The V and J genes are TRBV11-1 and TRBJ2-3; D unclear. Germline CDR1 reads SGHAT; CDR2 reads FQDESV (reference sequence). There are 15 residues in the CDR3. The V and J ends lost 5 bases and 2 bases respectively, with 14 bases between them.

With respect to this clonotype: With a much larger clone just one base away, this may be a read error. The V gene is TRBV3-1, the J gene TRBJ1-2; possible D gene TRBD1, 6 bases. CDR3 length: 15 amino acids. Germline V gene data show CDR1 as LGHDT and CDR2 as YNNKEL (reference sequence). The CDR3 DNA reads TGTGCCAGCAACCAACTACAGGGAGGGTTCTATGGCTACACCTTC. Its translation is CASNQLQGGFYGYTF. Full variable domain (remainder filled in from reference TRBV3-1 and TRBJ1-2): DTAVSQTPKYLVTQMGNDKSIKCEQNLGHDTMYWYKQDSKKFLKIMFSYNNKELIINETVPNRFSPKSPDKAHLNLHINSLELGDSAVYFCASNQLQGGFYGYTFGSGTRLTVV.

This clonotype was seen a few times. The chain is built from TRBV20-1 and TRBJ2-5; 12 bases are shared with TRBD2. CDR1 is DFQATT and CDR2 is SNEGSKA in the germline V gene (reference sequence). The junction had 9 bases not matched to a gene; V was cut back by 3 bases and J by 4 bases. CDR3 length: 16 residues. CDR3 sequence: CSARGTSGGPRETQYF. The CDR3, as DNA: TGCAGTGCTAGGGGCACTAGCGGGGGGCCACGAGAGACCCAGTACTTC.

This clonotype appeared a few times. CDR3 in DNA: TGCGCCAGCACCCGAGCTAGCGGGGGGAACACCGGGGAGCTGTTTTTT. Protein product: CASTRASGGNTGELFF. The chain has TRBV5-1 and TRBJ2-2, with 10 bases that match TRBD2. Unmatched junction bases numbered 6, after V lost 6 bases and J lost 1 base. Germline CDR1 and CDR2: SGHRS and YFSETQ. This CDR3 spans 16 amino acids.

This clonotype was counted ten times or more. The chain is built from TRBV4-1 and TRBJ2-3; TRBD2 might be the D (5 bases). Trimming removed 0 bases from V and 4 bases from J, with 14 bases in between. The CDR3 is 16 residues long. Germline CDR1 MGHRA, CDR2 YSYEKL. The CDR3 DNA sequence: TGCGCCAGCAGCCAAGAAGGTTTCCCAGCGGCAGATACGCAGTATTTT. Protein: CASSQEGFPAADTQYF.

This clonotype was counted only a few times. The chain is built from TRBV7-2 and TRBJ2-5, with 7 bases aligning to TRBD2. The V and J ends lost 5 bases and 5 bases, in that order; junction bases with no gene match: 8. There are 14 residues in the CDR3. The germline CDR1 and CDR2 sequences are SGHTA and FQGNSA. The CDR3 is CASSRPGGSETQYF. CDR3 DNA: TGTGCCAGCAGCCGCCCGGGGGGTTCGGAGACCCAGTACTTC.

This chain uses TRBV2 with TRBJ1-1; tentative D call: TRBD1 (5 bases). Germline V lookup: CDR1 SNHLY, CDR2 FYNNEI. This CDR3 region has 16 residues. The germline V and J ends were trimmed by 6 bases and 3 bases, with 20 bases remaining between them. CDR3 bases: TGTGCCAGCAGCCCCGGACGGGGGGGAGAGGACACTGAAGCTTTCTTT. Amino acid sequence: CASSPGRGGEDTEAFF.